This T cell receptor (beta chain) was sequenced in a study of CD8+ T cells in alopecia areata. Noted treatment: oral pan-JAK inhibitor, 5-10 mg twice daily. As part of sample collection, lesional scalp punch biopsies and peripheral blood were taken from alopecia areata patients. The table lists this clone with a few counts. Antigen specificity is unknown. Study conclusions and caveats: In scalp and blood, many expanded lesional clones persisted during tofacitinib.

CDR3 length: 14 residues. Per the germline V gene, CDR1 is SGDLS and CDR2 is YYNGEE. RNA extraction was followed by reverse transcription into cDNA, which acted as the sequencing template. This table comes from immunoSEQ multiplex PCR, and its TCRdb copy is limited to in-frame clones, with some not included. The repertoire includes over 90,000 clones, 80% to 90% of them detected once, and around 10% sits in the top ten. This clonotype originated in a human donor with alopecia areata. The genes are TRBV9 and TRBJ2-5; D may be TRBD1 (5 bases). The J call may be incorrect, as the DNA end agrees better with TRBJ2-7. Sequences were derived from CD8+ T cells sorted from blood, sampled between weeks 30 and 35, from a patient treated with tofacitinib. The CDR3 is CASSTAGQGYEQYF. The CDR3 DNA sequence: TGTGCCAGCAGCACAGCAGGGCAGGGCTACGAGCAGTACTTC.